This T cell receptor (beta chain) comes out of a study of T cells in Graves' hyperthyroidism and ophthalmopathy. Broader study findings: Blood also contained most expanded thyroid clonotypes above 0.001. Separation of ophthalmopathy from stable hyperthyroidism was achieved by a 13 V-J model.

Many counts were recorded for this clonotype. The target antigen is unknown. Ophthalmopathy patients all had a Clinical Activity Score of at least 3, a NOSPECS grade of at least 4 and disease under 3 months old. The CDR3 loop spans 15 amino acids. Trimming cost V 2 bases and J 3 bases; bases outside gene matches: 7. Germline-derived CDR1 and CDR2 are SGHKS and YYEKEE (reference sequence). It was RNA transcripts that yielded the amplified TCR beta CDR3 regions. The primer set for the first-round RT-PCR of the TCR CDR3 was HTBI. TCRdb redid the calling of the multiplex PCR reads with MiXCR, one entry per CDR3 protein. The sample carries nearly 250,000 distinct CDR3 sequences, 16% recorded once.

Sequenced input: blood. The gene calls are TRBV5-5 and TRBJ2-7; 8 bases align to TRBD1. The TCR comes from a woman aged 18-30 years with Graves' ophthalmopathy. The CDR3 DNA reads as TGTGCCAGCAGCTTACCGGGACAGGCCCTCTACGAGCAGTACTTC. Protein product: CASSLPGQALYEQYF. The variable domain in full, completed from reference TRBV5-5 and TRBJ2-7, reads DAGVTQSPTHLIKTRGQQVTLRCSPISGHKSVSWYQQVLGQGPQFIFQYYEKEERGRGNFPDRFSARQFPNYSSELNVNALLLGDSALYLCASSLPGQALYEQYFGPGTRLTVT.